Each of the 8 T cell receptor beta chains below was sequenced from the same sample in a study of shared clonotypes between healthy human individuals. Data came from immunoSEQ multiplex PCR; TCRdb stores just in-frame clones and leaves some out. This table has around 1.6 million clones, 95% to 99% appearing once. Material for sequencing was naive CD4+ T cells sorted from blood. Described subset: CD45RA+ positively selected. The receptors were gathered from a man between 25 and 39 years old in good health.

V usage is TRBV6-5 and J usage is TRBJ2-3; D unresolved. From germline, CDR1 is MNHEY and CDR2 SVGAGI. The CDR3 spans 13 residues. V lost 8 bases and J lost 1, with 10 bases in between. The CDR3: CASRAPGTDTQYF. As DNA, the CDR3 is TGTGCCAGCCGCGCACCTGGCACAGATACGCAGTATTTT.

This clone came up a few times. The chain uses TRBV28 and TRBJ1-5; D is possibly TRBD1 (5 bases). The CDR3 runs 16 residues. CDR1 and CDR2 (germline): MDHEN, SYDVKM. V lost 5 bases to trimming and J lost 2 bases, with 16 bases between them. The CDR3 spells CASSTGTAGGNQPQHF. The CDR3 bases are TGTGCCAGCAGTACCGGGACTGCCGGTGGCAATCAGCCCCAGCATTTT.

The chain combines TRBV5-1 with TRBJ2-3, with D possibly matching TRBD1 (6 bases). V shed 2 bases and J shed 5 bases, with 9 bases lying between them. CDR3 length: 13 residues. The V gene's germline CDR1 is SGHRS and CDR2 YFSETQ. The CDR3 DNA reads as TGCGCCAGCAGCTTCCCAGGGGAAGATACGCAGTATTTT. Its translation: CASSFPGEDTQYF.

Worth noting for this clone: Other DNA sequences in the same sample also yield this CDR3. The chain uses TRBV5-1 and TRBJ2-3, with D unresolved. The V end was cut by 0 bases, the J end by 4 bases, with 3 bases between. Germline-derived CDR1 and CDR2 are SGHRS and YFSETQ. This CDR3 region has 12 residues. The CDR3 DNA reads TGCGCCAGCAGCTTGGATCCAGATACGCAGTATTTT. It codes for CASSLDPDTQYF.

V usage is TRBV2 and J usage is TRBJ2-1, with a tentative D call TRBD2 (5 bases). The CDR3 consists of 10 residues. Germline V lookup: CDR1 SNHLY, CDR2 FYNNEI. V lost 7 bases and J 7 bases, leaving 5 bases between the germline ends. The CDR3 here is CASTGNEQFF. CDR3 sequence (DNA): TGTGCCAGCACGGGGAATGAGCAGTTCTTC.

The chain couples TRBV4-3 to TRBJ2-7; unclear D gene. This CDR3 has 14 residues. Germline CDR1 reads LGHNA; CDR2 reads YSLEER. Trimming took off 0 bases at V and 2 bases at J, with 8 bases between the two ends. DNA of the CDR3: TGCGCCAGCAGCCAAGATTGGACGGCCTACGAGCAGTACTTC. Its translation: CASSQDWTAYEQYF.

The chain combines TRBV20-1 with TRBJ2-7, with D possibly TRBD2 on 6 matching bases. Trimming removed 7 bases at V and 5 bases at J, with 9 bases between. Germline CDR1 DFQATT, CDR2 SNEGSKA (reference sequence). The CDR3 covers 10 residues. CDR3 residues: CSGGRNEQYF. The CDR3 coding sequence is TGCAGTGGGGGGAGGAACGAGCAGTACTTC.

CDR3 nucleotide sequence: TGCGCCAGCAGCTTGTCACTAGCGGGAGGGCCAGGCACAGATACGCAGTATTTT. Amino acid sequence: CASSLSLAGGPGTDTQYF. This sequence joins TRBV5-1 and TRBJ2-3, with 13 bases that match TRBD2. The ends lost 1 base at V and 1 base at J; junction bases unmatched: 6. The CDR3 loop spans 18 amino acids. Per germline, CDR1 SGHRS and CDR2 YFSETQ. Complete variable domain (other parts from reference TRBV5-1 and TRBJ2-3): KAGVTQTPRYLIKTRGQQVTLSCSPISGHRSVSWYQQTPGQGLQFLFEYFSETQRNKGNFPGRFSGRQFSNSRSEMNVSTLELGDSALYLCASSLSLAGGPGTDTQYFGPGTRLTVL.